This T cell receptor (beta chain) was profiled in a study of preoperative IRX-2 immunotherapy in early breast cancer. Regarding treatment: preoperative locoregional IRX-2 cytokine immunotherapy. Patients received preoperative, locoregional IRX-2 cytokine immunotherapy in a phase Ib study. Generated by immunoSEQ multiplex PCR, the TCRdb table keeps only in-frame clones and is missing some. The sample yields approximately 3,900 clones, approximately 80% seen once. This CDR3 has 16 residues. J gave up 2 bases and V 5 bases, and 6 bases lay outside the gene matches. Germline V gives CDR1 SGHNT, CDR2 YENEEA.

The sample in question was tumor tissue, obtained before IRX-2 immunotherapy. The chain uses TRBV11-3 and TRBJ2-5, with 12 bases lining up with TRBD2. The receptor comes from a human donor with breast cancer. The CDR3 sequence is CASSPRTSGIQETQYF. The CDR3 DNA reads TGTGCCAGCAGCCCCCGGACTAGCGGGATACAAGAGACCCAGTACTTC. The full variable domain, completed using reference TRBV11-3 and TRBJ2-5, is EAGVVQSPRYKIIEKKQPVAFWCNPISGHNTLYWYLQNLGQGPELLIRYENEEAVDDSQLPKDRFSAERLKGVDSTLKIQPAELGDSAVYLCASSPRTSGIQETQYFGPGTRLLVL.